This T cell receptor beta chain was sequenced during a study of blood T cell repertoires in COVID-19. Study-level background: Donors in the United States, Italy and Spain gave samples during acute or convalescent COVID-19.

Repertoires were generated with immunoSEQ multiplex PCR, while TCRdb's copy carries only in-frame clones and drops some. Here the sample spans around 180,000 clones, roughly nine tenths being singletons. The germline V gene encodes CDR1 SGHRS and CDR2 YFSETQ. CDR3 size: 14 residues. V lost 0 bases and J 5 bases, leaving 11 bases between the germline ends. This TCR was recovered from a man aged 60 to 75 with acute or convalescent COVID-19. Sequenced sample: peripheral blood. J is TRBJ1-2 and V is TRBV5-1; tentative D call: TRBD1 (6 bases). This chain's CDR3 is CASSLAPQGYGYTF. DNA of the CDR3: TGCGCCAGCAGCTTGGCTCCGCAGGGGTATGGCTACACCTTC.